The clone carrying this TCR beta chain was counted a single time. What it binds is unknown. J was trimmed by 6 bases and V by 4 bases; bases with no gene match: 3. The CDR3 is 15 residues long. Germline V gene sequence: CDR1 LNHNV, CDR2 YYDKDF (reference sequence). This entry belongs to a study of T cells in Graves' hyperthyroidism and ophthalmopathy. Broader study findings: From stable hyperthyroidism, ophthalmopathy was separated by a 13 V-J model.

The CDR3 regions of TCR beta were amplified from RNA transcripts. The HTBI primer set was used in a first-round RT-PCR of the TCR CDR3. In TCRdb, the multiplex PCR reads were re-called with MiXCR into one record per CDR3 protein. The profile covers around 690,000 distinct CDR3 sequences, with roughly 17% appearing a single time and around 15% taken by the ten largest. Uncontrolled infection, other autoimmune disease, pregnancy or lactation barred patients from enrollment. Clinical symptoms, serum thyroxine, TRAb, thyroid ultrasound and orbital computed tomography informed diagnoses. PBMCs were collected from an approximately 10 ml volume of fresh peripheral blood.

This clonotype originated in a man aged 50 to 60 with Graves' hyperthyroidism. This chain uses TRBV15 with TRBJ2-2, with 12 bases identical to TRBD1. What was sequenced was blood. The CDR3 DNA follows: TGTGCCACCAGCAAGGGACAGGGGGCCTCCGGGGAGCTGTTTTTT. Its protein product is CATSKGQGASGELFF.